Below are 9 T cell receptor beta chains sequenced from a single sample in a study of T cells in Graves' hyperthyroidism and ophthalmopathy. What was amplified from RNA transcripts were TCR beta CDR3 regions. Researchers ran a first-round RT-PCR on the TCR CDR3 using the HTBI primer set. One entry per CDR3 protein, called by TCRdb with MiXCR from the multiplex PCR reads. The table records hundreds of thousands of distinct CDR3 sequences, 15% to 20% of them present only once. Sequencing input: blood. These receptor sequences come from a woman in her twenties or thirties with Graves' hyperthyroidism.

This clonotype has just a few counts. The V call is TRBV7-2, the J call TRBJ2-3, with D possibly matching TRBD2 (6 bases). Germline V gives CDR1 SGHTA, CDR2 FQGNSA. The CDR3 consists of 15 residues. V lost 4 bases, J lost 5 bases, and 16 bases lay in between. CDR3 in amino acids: CASSSGTPSGDTQYF. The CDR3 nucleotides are TGTGCCAGCAGCTCCGGGACTCCCAGTGGAGATACGCAGTATTTT.

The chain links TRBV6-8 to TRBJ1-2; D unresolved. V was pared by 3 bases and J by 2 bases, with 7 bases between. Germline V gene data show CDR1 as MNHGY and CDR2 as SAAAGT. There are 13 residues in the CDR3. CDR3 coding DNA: TGTGCCAGCAGTTATACGGAGAACTATGGCTACACCTTC. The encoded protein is CASSYTENYGYTF.

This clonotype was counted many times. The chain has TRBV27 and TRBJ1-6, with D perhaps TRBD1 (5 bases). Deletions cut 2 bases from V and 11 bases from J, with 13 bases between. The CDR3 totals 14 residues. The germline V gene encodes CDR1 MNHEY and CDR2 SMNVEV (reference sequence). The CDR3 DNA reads TGTGCCAGCAGTTTACAGGGATTGGGGACACCCCTCCACTTT. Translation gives CASSLQGLGTPLHF.

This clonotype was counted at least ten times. The CDR3: CASSLYGGAYEQYF. The CDR3 bases are TGTGCCAGCAGTTTATACGGCGGGGCCTACGAGCAGTACTTC. V is TRBV28 and J is TRBJ2-7; TRBD2 is a possible D gene (6 bases). CDR3 length: 14 residues. Trimming left V 1 base short and J 2 bases short, with 9 bases between. CDR1 and CDR2 (germline): MDHEN, SYDVKM.

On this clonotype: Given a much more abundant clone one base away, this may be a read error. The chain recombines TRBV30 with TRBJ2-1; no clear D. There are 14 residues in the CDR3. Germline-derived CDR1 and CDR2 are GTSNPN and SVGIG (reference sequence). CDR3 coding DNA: TGTGCCTGGAAGGACGAGAGCTCCTACAATGAGCGGTTCTTC. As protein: CAWKDESSYNERFF.

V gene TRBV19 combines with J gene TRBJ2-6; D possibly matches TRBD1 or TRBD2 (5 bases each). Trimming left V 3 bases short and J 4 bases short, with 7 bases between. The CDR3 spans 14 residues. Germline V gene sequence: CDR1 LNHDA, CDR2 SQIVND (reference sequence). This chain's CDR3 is CASSMGDGANVLTF. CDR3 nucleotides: TGTGCCAGTAGTATGGGGGACGGGGCCAACGTCCTGACTTTC.

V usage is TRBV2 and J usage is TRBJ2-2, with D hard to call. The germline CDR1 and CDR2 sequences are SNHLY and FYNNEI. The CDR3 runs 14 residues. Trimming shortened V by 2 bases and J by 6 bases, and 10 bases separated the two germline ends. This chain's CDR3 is CASSELRNAGELFF. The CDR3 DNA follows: TGTGCCAGCAGTGAATTAAGAAACGCCGGGGAGCTGTTTTTT.

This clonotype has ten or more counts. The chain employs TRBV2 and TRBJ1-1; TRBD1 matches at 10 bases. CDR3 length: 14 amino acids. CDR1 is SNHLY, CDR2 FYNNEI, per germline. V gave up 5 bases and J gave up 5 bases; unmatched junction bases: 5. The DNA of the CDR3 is TGTGCCAGCAGTTCGACAGGGGGCGAGACTGAAGCTTTCTTT. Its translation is CASSSTGGETEAFF. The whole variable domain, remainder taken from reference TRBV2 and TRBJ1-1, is EPEVTQTPSHQVTQMGQEVILRCVPISNHLYFYWYRQILGQKVEFLVSFYNNEISEKSEIFDDQFSVERPDGSNFTLKIRSTKLEDSAMYFCASSSTGGETEAFFGQGTRLTVV.

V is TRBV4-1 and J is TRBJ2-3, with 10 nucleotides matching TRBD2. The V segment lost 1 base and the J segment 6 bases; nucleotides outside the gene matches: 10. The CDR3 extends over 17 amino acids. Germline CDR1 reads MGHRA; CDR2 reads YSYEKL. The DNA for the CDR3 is TGCGCCAGCAGCCAAGCGCTAGCGGGAGTTGGATCGGATACGCAGTATTTT. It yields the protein CASSQALAGVGSDTQYF.